This entry lists 14 T cell receptor beta chains sequenced from one sample in a study of T cells after yellow fever vaccination. TCRdb used MiXCR to reprocess the 5' RACE reads, holding one entry per CDR3 protein. Of 160,000 or so distinct CDR3 sequences detected, 6.5% to 8.5% appear once; the ten largest clones hold approximately 2.5%. The sample was CD4+ T cells sorted from PBMCs, taken 4 to 6 days after the first yellow fever vaccination. All receptors derive from a man aged 18 to 35 who received the YFV17D yellow fever vaccine.

This clonotype was seen a handful of times. The rearrangement links TRBV12-3 or TRBV12-4 to TRBJ1-2; D not resolved. The CDR3 covers 14 residues. Trimming removed 7 bases from V and 6 bases from J, with 18 bases in between. CDR3 loop: CASTPSYTDHGYTF. The CDR3 nucleotides are TGTGCCAGCACCCCTTCGTACACGGATCATGGCTACACCTTC.

This clonotype was detected many times. J is TRBJ2-3 and V is TRBV12-3 or TRBV12-4; 9 bases fit TRBD2. Trimming took 8 bases from V and 1 from J; bases not matched to a gene: 7. The CDR3 covers 15 residues. Written as DNA, the CDR3 is TGTGCCAGCCGTCTAAGGACTAGCGGCACAGATACGCAGTATTTT. Its translation is CASRLRTSGTDTQYF.

This clonotype was recorded many times. This chain uses TRBV5-1 with TRBJ2-2, with TRBD2 identical over 11 bases. The ends lost 0 bases at V and 10 bases at J; junction bases unmatched: 5. CDR1 is SGHRS and CDR2 is YFSETQ in the germline V gene. This CDR3 region has 15 residues. CDR3: CASSLGLAGYMELFF. CDR3 bases: TGCGCCAGCAGCTTGGGACTAGCGGGGTACATGGAGCTGTTTTTT.

The sample holds many counts of this clonotype. This rearrangement joins TRBV7-9 to TRBJ2-7; D is undetermined. The CDR3 is 12 amino acids. V lost 0 bases and J lost 7, with 7 bases in between. Germline CDR1 SEHNR, CDR2 FQNEAQ (reference sequence). The CDR3 reads CASSLAGGEQYV. CDR3 coding DNA: TGTGCCAGCAGCTTAGCTGGTGGGGAGCAGTACGTC.

The chain links TRBV5-1 to TRBJ2-2; possibly TRBD2 for D (5 bases). CDR1 is SGHRS and CDR2 is YFSETQ in the germline V gene. The ends were cut back, 4 bases at V and 3 bases at J, with 16 bases in the middle. CDR3 length equals 16 residues. In nucleotides, the CDR3 is TGCGCCAGCAGCCCCTCCTTGGGAGACTACACCGGGGAGCTGTTTTTT. Translating gives CASSPSLGDYTGELFF.

In its sample, this clonotype was seen many times. CDR3 amino acids: CASSYGAGESVNYGYTF. The CDR3 bases are TGTGCCAGCAGTTACGGGGCAGGGGAATCGGTTAACTATGGCTACACCTTC. The rearrangement uses TRBV6-5 and TRBJ1-2; D is possibly TRBD1 (6 bases). Per the germline V gene, CDR1 is MNHEY and CDR2 is SVGAGI. CDR3 length: 17 amino acids. V lost 2 bases and J lost 1, with 17 bases in between.

This clonotype was observed many times. This sequence joins TRBV29-1 and TRBJ2-3; TRBD2 matches at 9 bases. J was trimmed by 7 bases and V by 5 bases; bases with no gene match: 10. The CDR3 totals 14 residues. Germline V gene lookup returns CDR1 SQVTM and CDR2 ANQGSEA. The CDR3 nucleotides read TGCAGCGTTACCAGCGGGGGGACAAGAAATACGCAGTATTTT. Translated, it gives CSVTSGGTRNTQYF.

V and J are TRBV7-2 and TRBJ2-3; the D is unclear. Trimming shortened V by 0 bases and J by 4 bases, and 8 bases separated the two germline ends. CDR1 is SGHTA, CDR2 FQGNSA, per germline. The length of the CDR3 is 14 residues. CDR3 sequence: CASSLAPYPDTQYF. The CDR3 bases are TGTGCCAGCAGCTTAGCCCCTTACCCAGATACGCAGTATTTT.

This clonotype was seen more than once but under ten times. The V and J genes are TRBV4-2 and TRBJ2-5; 15 bases line up with TRBD2. Trimming removed 3 bases from V and 5 bases from J; junction bases left unmatched: 10. Germline-derived CDR1 and CDR2 are LGHNA and YNFKEQ. The CDR3 totals 18 residues. CDR3 sequence (DNA): TGTGCCAGCAGCCAGTGGACTAGCGGGGGGGGCGTATCGGAGACCCAGTACTTC. Its translation: CASSQWTSGGGVSETQYF.

This clonotype came up many times. This chain joins TRBV5-1 and TRBJ1-5, with TRBD1 as a possible D gene (5 bases). The germline gives CDR1 SGHRS, CDR2 YFSETQ. This CDR3 comprises 15 residues. The V gene lost 2 bases and the J gene lost 5 bases, with 14 bases spanning the gap. The CDR3 DNA is TGCGCCAGCAGCTTAACGGGGACTGACTATCAGCCCCAGCATTTT. Translating it yields CASSLTGTDYQPQHF.

The chain has TRBV9 and TRBJ1-2; D perhaps matches TRBD1 (6 bases). Germline V gene sequence: CDR1 SGDLS, CDR2 YYNGEE. The V and J ends lost 3 bases and 1 base respectively, with 10 bases between them. The CDR3 contains 14 residues. The CDR3 DNA sequence: TGTGCCAGCAGCGAAGGGGGGAGTAACTATGGCTACACCTTC. Its protein is CASSEGGSNYGYTF.

This clonotype was seen only a few times. CDR3 nucleotides: TGTGCCAGCAGTGTCCAGGGGGGGGATGAGCAGTTCTTC. Translating gives CASSVQGGDEQFF. The rearrangement links TRBV25-1 to TRBJ2-1, with D perhaps given as TRBD1 or TRBD2 (7 bases each). V lost 4 bases to trimming and J lost 8 bases, with 12 bases between them. Germline V gene sequence: CDR1 MGHDK, CDR2 SYGVNS. There are 13 residues in the CDR3.

This clonotype was detected ten times or more. The chain combines TRBV28 with TRBJ2-3; perhaps TRBD2 as D (5 bases). This CDR3 spans 15 amino acids. The germline gives CDR1 MDHEN, CDR2 SYDVKM. The V and J ends lost 0 bases and 10 bases respectively, with 17 bases between them. The CDR3 nucleotides are TGTGCCAGCAGTTTATGGTCCGGTCTTCGCGGGTCGCAGTATTTT. Protein product: CASSLWSGLRGSQYF. The complete variable domain, with remaining parts taken from reference TRBV28 and TRBJ2-3, reads DVKVTQSSRYLVKRTGEKVFLECVQDMDHENMFWYRQDPGLGLRLIYFSYDVKMKEKGDIPEGYSVSREKKERFSLILESASTNQTSMYLCASSLWSGLRGSQYFGPGTRLTVL.

The V call is TRBV19, the J call TRBJ2-3, with D unresolved. CDR3 length equals 14 residues. Germline values: CDR1 LNHDA, CDR2 SQIVND (reference sequence). Trimming took 5 bases from V and 2 from J, leaving 11 bases between them. CDR3 loop: CASSPAVTTDTQYF. CDR3 sequence (DNA): TGTGCCAGTAGTCCCGCGGTCACCACAGATACGCAGTATTTT.